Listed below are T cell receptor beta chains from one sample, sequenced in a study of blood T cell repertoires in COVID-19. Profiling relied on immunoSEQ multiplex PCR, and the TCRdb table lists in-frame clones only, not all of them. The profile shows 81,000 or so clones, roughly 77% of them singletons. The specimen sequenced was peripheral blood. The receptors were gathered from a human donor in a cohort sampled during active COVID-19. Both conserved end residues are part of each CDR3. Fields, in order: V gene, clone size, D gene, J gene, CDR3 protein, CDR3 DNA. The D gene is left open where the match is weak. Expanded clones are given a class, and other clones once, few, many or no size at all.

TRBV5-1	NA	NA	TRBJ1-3	CASSFGGHSGNTIYF	TGCGCCAGCAGCTTTGGAGGGCACTCTGGAAACACCATATATTTT
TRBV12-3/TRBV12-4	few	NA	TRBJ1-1	CASHSGRTEAFF	TGTGCCAGCCATTCGGGGAGAACTGAAGCTTTCTTT
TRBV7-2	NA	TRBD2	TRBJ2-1	CASSQGPSGTEQFF	TGTGCCAGCAGCCAGGGGCCTAGCGGGACTGAGCAGTTCTTC
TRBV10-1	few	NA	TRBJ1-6	CASSESLGQQVSYNSPLHF	TGCGCCAGCAGTGAGTCGCTAGGTCAACAGGTCTCCTATAATTCACCCCTCCACTTT
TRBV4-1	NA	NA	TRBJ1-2	CASSLPGQSTYGYTF	TGCGCCAGCAGCCTCCCGGGACAATCAACTTATGGCTACACCTTC
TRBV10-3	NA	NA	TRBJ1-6	CAISETSNNSPLHF	TGTGCCATCAGTGAGACAAGTAATAATTCACCCCTCCACTTT
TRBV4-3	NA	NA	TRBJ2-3	CASSQDYRPTDTQYF	TGCGCCAGCAGCCAAGATTACAGGCCCACAGATACGCAGTATTTT
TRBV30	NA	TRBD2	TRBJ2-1	CAWSPRTRRGTRQFF	TGTGCCTGGAGTCCGAGGACTAGGCGAGGGACCAGGCAGTTCTTC
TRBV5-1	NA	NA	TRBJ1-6	CASSLAGGGNSPLHF	TGCGCCAGCAGCTTGGCTGGGGGCGGGAATTCACCCCTCCACTTT
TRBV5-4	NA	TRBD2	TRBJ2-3	CASSMTSGGIDTQYF	TGTGCCAGCAGCATGACTAGCGGGGGAATAGATACGCAGTATTTT
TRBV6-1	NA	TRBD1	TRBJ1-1	CASSEGQLNTEAFF	TGTGCCAGCAGTGAGGGACAGTTGAACACTGAAGCTTTCTTT
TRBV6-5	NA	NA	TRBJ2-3	CASSSSTGTDTQYF	TGTGCCAGCAGTTCCTCTACAGGGACAGATACGCAGTATTTT
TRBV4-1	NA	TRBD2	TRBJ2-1	CASSPDAAGTPLDNEQFF	TGCGCCAGCAGCCCTGACGCAGCGGGGACTCCTCTCGACAATGAGCAGTTCTTC
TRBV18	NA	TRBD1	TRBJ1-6	CASSPDRDSPLHF	TGTGCCAGCTCACCGGACAGGGATTCACCCCTCCACTTT
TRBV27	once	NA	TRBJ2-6	CASSLFQGRGANVLTF	TGTGCCAGCAGTTTATTCCAGGGGCGCGGGGCCAACGTCCTGACTTTC
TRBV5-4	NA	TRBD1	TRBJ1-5	CASSRGTDRNQPQHF	TGTGCCAGCAGCCGAGGGACAGACAGAAATCAGCCCCAGCATTTT
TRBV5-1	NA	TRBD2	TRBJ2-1	CASSFFPSGGDSYNEQFF	TGCGCCAGCAGCTTTTTCCCTAGCGGGGGGGACTCCTACAATGAGCAGTTCTTC
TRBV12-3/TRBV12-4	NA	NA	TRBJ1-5	CASGIGGSQPQHF	TGTGCCAGCGGAATAGGGGGTTCTCAGCCCCAGCATTTT
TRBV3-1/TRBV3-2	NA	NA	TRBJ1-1	CASSRLAGDTEAFF	TGTGCCAGCAGCCGCCTAGCCGGGGACACTGAAGCTTTCTTT
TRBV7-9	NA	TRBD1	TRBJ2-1	CASSRDRAFGEQFF	TGTGCCAGCAGCCGGGACAGGGCCTTCGGGGAGCAGTTCTTC
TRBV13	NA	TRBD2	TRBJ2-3	CASSLVVGGGTDTQYF	TGTGCCAGCAGCTTAGTGGTGGGGGGGGGCACAGATACGCAGTATTTT
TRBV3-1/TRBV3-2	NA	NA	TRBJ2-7	CASSPEQEGKPEQYF	TGTGCCAGCAGTCCGGAGCAAGAGGGAAAACCCGAGCAGTACTTC
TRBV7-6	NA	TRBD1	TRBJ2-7	CASSSGTGEIEQYF	TGTGCCAGCAGCTCCGGGACAGGGGAAATCGAGCAGTACTTC
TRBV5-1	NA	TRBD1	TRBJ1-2	CASSSSDRRSYTF	TGCGCCAGCAGCTCGTCGGACAGGAGGAGCTACACCTTC
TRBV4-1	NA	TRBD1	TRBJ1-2	CASSQRQGRGYTF	TGCGCCAGCAGCCAAAGACAGGGTCGGGGCTACACCTTC
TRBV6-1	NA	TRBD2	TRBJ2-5	CASSESVSGGEETQYF	TGTGCCAGCAGTGAATCTGTTAGCGGGGGGGAAGAGACCCAGTACTTC
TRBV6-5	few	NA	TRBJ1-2	CASRSDRENGYTF	TGTGCCAGCAGATCGGACAGAGAAAATGGCTACACCTTC
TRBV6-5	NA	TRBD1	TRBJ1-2	CASTQDRGLYYGYTF	TGTGCCAGCACCCAGGACAGGGGGCTCTACTATGGCTACACCTTC
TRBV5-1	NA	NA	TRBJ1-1	CASSLEWSFTEAFF	TGCGCCAGCAGCTTGGAATGGAGTTTCACTGAAGCTTTCTTT
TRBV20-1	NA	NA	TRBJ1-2	CSPLADYTF	TGCAGTCCTCTGGCAGACTACACCTTC
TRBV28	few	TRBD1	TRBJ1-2	CASRVGGRNYGYTF	TGTGCCAGCAGAGTAGGGGGCCGAAACTATGGCTACACCTTC
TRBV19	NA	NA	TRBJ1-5	CASRGGGWGGNQPQHF	TGTGCCAGTAGAGGCGGAGGTTGGGGGGGCAATCAGCCCCAGCATTTT
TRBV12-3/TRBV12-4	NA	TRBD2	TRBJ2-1	CASVLAGTEQFF	TGTGCCAGCGTCCTAGCGGGTACTGAGCAGTTCTTC
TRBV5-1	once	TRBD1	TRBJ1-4	CASSPGQGRNEKLFF	TGCGCCAGCAGCCCGGGACAGGGGAGGAATGAAAAACTGTTTTTT
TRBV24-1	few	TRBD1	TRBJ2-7	CATSDPTGASYEQYF	TGTGCCACCAGTGATCCTACAGGGGCCTCCTACGAGCAGTACTTC
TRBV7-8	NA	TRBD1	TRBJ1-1	CASSLRSGTATEAFF	TGTGCCAGCAGCTTAAGATCGGGGACAGCCACTGAAGCTTTCTTT
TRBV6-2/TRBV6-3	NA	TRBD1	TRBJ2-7	CASSYRPGQYSYEQYF	TGTGCCAGCAGTTACCGGCCGGGACAGTACTCCTACGAGCAGTACTTC
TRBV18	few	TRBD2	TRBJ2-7	CASSPSGGLSYEQYF	TGTGCCAGCTCACCTAGCGGGGGCCTCTCCTACGAGCAGTACTTC
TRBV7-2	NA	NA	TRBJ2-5	CASSLDPGGLGTQYF	TGTGCCAGCAGCTTAGATCCGGGGGGCCTGGGGACCCAGTACTTC
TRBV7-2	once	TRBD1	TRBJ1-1	CASSWRQGIGEEAFF	TGTGCCAGCAGCTGGCGACAGGGGATAGGGGAGGAAGCTTTCTTT
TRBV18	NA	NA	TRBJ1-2	CASSPNQQGQLGYTF	TGTGCCAGCTCACCAAATCAGCAGGGGCAGCTTGGCTACACCTTC
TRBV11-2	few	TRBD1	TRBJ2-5	CASSRQGYSQETQYF	TGTGCCAGCAGCCGACAGGGGTATTCCCAAGAGACCCAGTACTTC
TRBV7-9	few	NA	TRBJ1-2	CASSAQVGYGYTF	TGTGCCAGCAGCGCACAGGTGGGCTATGGCTACACCTTC
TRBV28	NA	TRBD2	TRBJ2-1	CASTGGGADSYNEQFF	TGTGCCAGCACAGGCGGGGGGGCCGATTCCTACAATGAGCAGTTCTTC
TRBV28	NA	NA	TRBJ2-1	CASSSPHQGPRYNEQFF	TGTGCCAGCAGTTCCCCCCACCAGGGCCCCCGCTACAATGAGCAGTTCTTC
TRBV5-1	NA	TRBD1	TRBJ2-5	CASSSGQGETQYF	TGCGCCAGCAGCTCTGGACAGGGCGAGACCCAGTACTTC
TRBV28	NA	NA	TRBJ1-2	CASSTPDRYGYTF	TGTGCCAGCAGCACCCCGGACAGATATGGCTACACCTTC
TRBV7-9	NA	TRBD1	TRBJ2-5	CASDEGRGYPQETQYF	TGTGCCAGCGACGAAGGCAGGGGGTACCCACAAGAGACCCAGTACTTC
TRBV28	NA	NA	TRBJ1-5	CASSLTGRLYNQPQHF	TGTGCCAGCAGCTTAACAGGCAGGCTTTACAATCAGCCCCAGCATTTT
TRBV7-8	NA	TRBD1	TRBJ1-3	CASSLATGGGNTIYF	TGTGCCAGCAGCTTAGCGACAGGGGGCGGAAACACCATATATTTT
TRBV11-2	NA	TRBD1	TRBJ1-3	CASSSLQGPSGNTIYF	TGTGCCAGCAGCTCCCTACAGGGGCCCTCTGGAAACACCATATATTTT